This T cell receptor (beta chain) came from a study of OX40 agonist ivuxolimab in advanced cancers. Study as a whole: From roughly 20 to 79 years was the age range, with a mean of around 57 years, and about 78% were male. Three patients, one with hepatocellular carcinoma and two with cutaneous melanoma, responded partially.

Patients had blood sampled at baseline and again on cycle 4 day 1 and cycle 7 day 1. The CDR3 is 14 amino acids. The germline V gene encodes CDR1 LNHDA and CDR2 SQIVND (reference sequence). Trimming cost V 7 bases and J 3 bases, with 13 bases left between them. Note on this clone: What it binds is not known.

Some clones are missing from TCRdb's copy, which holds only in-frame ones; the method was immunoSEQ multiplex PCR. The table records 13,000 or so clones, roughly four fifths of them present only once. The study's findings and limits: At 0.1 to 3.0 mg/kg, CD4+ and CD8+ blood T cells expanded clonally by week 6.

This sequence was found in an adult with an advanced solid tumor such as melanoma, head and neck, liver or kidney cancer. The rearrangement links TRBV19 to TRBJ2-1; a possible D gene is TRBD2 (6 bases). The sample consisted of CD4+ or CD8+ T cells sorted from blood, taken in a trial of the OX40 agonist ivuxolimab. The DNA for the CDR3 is TGTGCCAGTACCCCTGGGGGGTTCTACAATGAGCAGTTCTTC. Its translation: CASTPGGFYNEQFF.